The entry below describes one T cell receptor (beta chain). The data were taken from a study of blood T cell repertoires in COVID-19. After removal of 2 bases from V and 0 bases from J, the junction contained 3 bases not matched to a gene. CDR1 and CDR2 from the germline V gene are MNHEY and SVGEGT. The CDR3 extends over 16 amino acids. Profiled with immunoSEQ multiplex PCR; TCRdb holds only in-frame clones, not every one. The table lists roughly 160,000 clones, around 84% of them singletons, with approximately 7% in the top ten. This receptor was taken from a man in his fifties with active or convalescent COVID-19. The chain carries TRBV6-2 or TRBV6-3 and TRBJ2-7; TRBD2 matches 11 bases. Sequences were obtained from peripheral blood. CDR3 DNA: TGTGCCAGCAGTTACACAACTAGCGGGGGCTCCTACGAGCAGTACTTC. Translating gives CASSYTTSGGSYEQYF.